The T cell receptor (beta chain) under discussion was sequenced for a study of cytomegalovirus exposure and HLA in healthy donors. Looking at the study overall: Researchers found that 81% of under 450 genotyped donors fell within the Caucasian-associated ancestry cluster.

Use of 60 Vbeta and 13 Jbeta primers characterized the PCR. TCRdb's table, derived via immunoSEQ multiplex PCR, lists solely in-frame clones and lacks some. The sample has more than 100,000 clones. Input material: PBMCs. This receptor was obtained from a man in his forties in good health and CMV-seronegative.

The CDR3 loop reads CASSLGLAGIGEQYF. CDR3 DNA: TGCGCCAGCAGCTTGGGGCTAGCGGGAATCGGCGAGCAGTACTTC. The chain employs TRBV5-1 and TRBJ2-7; TRBD2 aligns across 9 bases. CDR3 size: 15 residues. The V and J ends lost 0 bases and 6 bases, in that order; junction bases with no gene match: 7. The germline V gene encodes CDR1 SGHRS and CDR2 YFSETQ. Using reference TRBV5-1 and TRBJ2-7 for the parts outside the CDR3, the full variable domain is KAGVTQTPRYLIKTRGQQVTLSCSPISGHRSVSWYQQTPGQGLQFLFEYFSETQRNKGNFPGRFSGRQFSNSRSEMNVSTLELGDSALYLCASSLGLAGIGEQYFGPGTRLTVT.